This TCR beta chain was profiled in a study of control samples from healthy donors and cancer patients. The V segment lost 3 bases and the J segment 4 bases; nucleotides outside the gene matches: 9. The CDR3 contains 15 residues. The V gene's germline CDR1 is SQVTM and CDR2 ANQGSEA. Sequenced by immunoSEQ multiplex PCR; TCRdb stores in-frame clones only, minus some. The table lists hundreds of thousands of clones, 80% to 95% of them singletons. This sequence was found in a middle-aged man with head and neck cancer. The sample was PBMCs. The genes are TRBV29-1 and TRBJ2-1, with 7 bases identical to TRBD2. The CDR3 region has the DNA TGCAGCGTTGAGCCAGCGGGGACTACGTACAATGAGCAGTTCTTC. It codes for CSVEPAGTTYNEQFF.